This T cell receptor (beta chain) was recorded in a study of cytomegalovirus exposure and HLA in healthy donors. This CDR3 has 14 amino acids. Germline CDR1 is SGHRS and CDR2 is YFSETQ. Trimming left V 2 bases short and J 7 bases short, with 15 bases between. Both 60 Vbeta primers and 13 Jbeta primers went into the PCR. Repertoires were generated with immunoSEQ multiplex PCR, while TCRdb's copy carries only in-frame clones and drops some. This sample has some 160,000 clones; approximately 82% occur once, and the top ten carry 1.1% to 1.5%. This chain joins TRBV5-1 and TRBJ1-1, with TRBD1 as a possible D gene (6 bases). Material for sequencing was PBMCs. This receptor was identified in a male donor in good health and CMV-seronegative. The CDR3 reads CASSLNRALGEAFF. CDR3 sequence (DNA): TGCGCCAGCAGCTTAAACAGGGCCCTCGGTGAAGCTTTCTTT.